This T cell receptor (beta chain) was sequenced in a study of shared clonotypes between healthy human individuals. Study summary: Donors had three CD4 naive, three CD4 memory, two CD8 naive and one CD8 memory plate apiece.

From CD4+ cells came CD45RA+ naive and CD45RA-negative memory subsets. Profiled with immunoSEQ multiplex PCR; TCRdb holds only in-frame clones, not every one. The sample contains 550,000 to 800,000 clones, approximately 74% of which appear only once. Trimming shortened V by 7 bases and J by 0 bases, and 10 bases separated the two germline ends. The CDR3 has 14 residues. Germline CDR1 SEHNR, CDR2 FQNEAQ (reference sequence). The TCR comes from a woman aged 25 to 39 in good health. The chain combines TRBV7-9 with TRBJ2-1; D possibly corresponds to TRBD2 (5 bases). Sample: memory CD4+ T cells sorted from blood. Subset defined: CD45RA-negative fraction. CDR3 protein: CASKADSSYNEQFF. DNA for the CDR3: TGTGCCAGCAAAGCGGATTCCTCCTACAATGAGCAGTTCTTC.